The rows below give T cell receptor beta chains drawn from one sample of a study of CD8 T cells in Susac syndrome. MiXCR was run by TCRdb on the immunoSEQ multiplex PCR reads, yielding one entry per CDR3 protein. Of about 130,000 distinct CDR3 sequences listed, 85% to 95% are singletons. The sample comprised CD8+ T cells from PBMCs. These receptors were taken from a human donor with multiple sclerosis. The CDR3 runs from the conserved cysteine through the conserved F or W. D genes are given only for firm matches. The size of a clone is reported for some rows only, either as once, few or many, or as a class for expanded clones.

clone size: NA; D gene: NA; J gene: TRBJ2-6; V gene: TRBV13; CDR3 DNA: TGTGCCAGCAGGAAGGGGGCCAACGTCCTGACTTTC; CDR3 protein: CASRKGANVLTF
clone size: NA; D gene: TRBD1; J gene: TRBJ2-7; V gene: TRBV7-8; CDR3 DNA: TGTGCCAGCAGCTCGACAGGGAGATTATACGAGCAGTACTTC; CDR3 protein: CASSSTGRLYEQYF
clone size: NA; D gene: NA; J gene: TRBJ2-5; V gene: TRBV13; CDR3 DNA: TGTGCCAGCAGCTCCCGACGGAATCAAGAGACCCAGTACTTC; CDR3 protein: CASSSRRNQETQYF
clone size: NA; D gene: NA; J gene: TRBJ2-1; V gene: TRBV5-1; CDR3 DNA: TGCGCCAGCAGCTTGGGTCGGCCAGCGCCCTACAATGAGCAGTTCTTC; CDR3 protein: CASSLGRPAPYNEQFF
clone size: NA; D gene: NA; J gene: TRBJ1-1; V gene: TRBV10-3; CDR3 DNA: TGTGCCATCAGTGGGGGGGCCTCGGCGGCGAACACTGAAGCTTTCTTT; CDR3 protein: CAISGGASAANTEAFF
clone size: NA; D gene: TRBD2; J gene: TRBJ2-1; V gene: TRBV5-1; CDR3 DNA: TGCGCCAGCCGGGGGGGAACCCCCTTAAGAAACAATGAGCAGTTCTTC; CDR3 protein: CASRGGTPLRNNEQFF
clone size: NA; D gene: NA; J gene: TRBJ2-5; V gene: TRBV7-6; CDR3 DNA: TGTGCCAGCAGCTTAGCCCCGGGAGTCTCAGAGACCCAGTACTTC; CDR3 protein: CASSLAPGVSETQYF
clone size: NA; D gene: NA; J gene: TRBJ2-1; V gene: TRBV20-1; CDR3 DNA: TGCAGTGCTAGAGATCTAGTGACCCCCAATCTTCTGGATGAGCAGTTCTTC; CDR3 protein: CSARDLVTPNLLDEQFF
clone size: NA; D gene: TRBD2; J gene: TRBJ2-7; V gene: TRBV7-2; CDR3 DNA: TGTGCCAGCAGCTTAGGTTTGTCTAGCGGGGTATACGAGCAGTACTTC; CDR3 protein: CASSLGLSSGVYEQYF
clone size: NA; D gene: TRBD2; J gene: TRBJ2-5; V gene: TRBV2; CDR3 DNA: TGTGCCAGCAGTGAACGGCTAGCGGGGATACAAGAGACCCAGTACTTC; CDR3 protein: CASSERLAGIQETQYF
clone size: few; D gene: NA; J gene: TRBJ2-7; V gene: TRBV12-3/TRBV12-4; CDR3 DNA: TGTGCCAGCAGTCTAGGGGTAATCGAGCAGTACTTC; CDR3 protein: CASSLGVIEQYF
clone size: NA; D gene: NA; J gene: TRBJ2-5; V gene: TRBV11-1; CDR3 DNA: TGTGCCAGCAGCTCGTCTACCCCCTGGCGAACCCTCGAAGAGACCCAGTACTTC; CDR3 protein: CASSSSTPWRTLEETQYF
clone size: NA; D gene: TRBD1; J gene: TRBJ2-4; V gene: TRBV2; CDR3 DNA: TGTGCCAGCAGTGAGCATTTAATGACAGGGACAGTCAAAAACATTCAGTACTTC; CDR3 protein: CASSEHLMTGTVKNIQYF
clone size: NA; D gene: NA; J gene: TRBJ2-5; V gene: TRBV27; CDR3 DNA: TGTGCCAGCAGTTTAAGGACAGCTCCAATGGAGACCCAGTACTTC; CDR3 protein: CASSLRTAPMETQYF
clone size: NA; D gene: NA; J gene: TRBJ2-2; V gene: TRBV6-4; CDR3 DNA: TGTGCCAGCAGTGACAGGGACACCGGGGAGCTGTTTTTT; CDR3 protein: CASSDRDTGELFF
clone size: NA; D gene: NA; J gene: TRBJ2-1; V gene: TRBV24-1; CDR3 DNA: TGTGCCACCAGTGGCCCCGGGACCGAGCAGTTCTTC; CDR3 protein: CATSGPGTEQFF
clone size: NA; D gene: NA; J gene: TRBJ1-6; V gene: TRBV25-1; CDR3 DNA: TGTGCCAGCAGTGAAGAGATTTTGGCGGAGGCCCTCCACTTT; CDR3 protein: CASSEEILAEALHF
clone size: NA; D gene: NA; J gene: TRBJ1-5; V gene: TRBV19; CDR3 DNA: TGTGCCAGTAGTATAGTTGATTCCGGGTGGCAGCCCCAGCATTTT; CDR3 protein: CASSIVDSGWQPQHF
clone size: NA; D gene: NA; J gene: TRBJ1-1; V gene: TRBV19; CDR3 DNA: TGTGCCAGTAGTATAGATGGGGTCTCGTATGCGGACACTGAAGCTTTCTTT; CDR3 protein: CASSIDGVSYADTEAFF
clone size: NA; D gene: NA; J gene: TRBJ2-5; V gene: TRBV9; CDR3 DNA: TGTGCCAGCAGCGTAGGGACGGGGCCGGGCGAGACCCAGTACTTC; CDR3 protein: CASSVGTGPGETQYF
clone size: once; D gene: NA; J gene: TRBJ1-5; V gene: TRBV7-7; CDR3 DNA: TGTGCCAGCAGCTTAGTGGCAGATAGCAATCAGCCCCAGCATTTT; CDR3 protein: CASSLVADSNQPQHF
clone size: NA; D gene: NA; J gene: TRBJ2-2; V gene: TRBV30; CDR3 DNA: TGTGCCTGGAAGGGCGGTGCTGCGGACACCGGGGAGCTGTTTTTT; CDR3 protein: CAWKGGAADTGELFF
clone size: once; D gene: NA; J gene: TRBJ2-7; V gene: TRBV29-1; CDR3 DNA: TGCAGCGTTTTACGGGGGGCCTCCTACGAGCAGTACTTC; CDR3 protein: CSVLRGASYEQYF
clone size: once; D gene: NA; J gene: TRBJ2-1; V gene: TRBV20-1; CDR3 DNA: TGCAGTGCTGTGGAGTGGGTTCCGAGCTCCTACAATGAGCAGTTCTTC; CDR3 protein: CSAVEWVPSSYNEQFF
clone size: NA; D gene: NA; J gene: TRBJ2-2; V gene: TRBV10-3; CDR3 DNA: TGTGCCGCCTTCAAGGAGGACGGCACCGGGGAGCTGTTTTTT; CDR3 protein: CAAFKEDGTGELFF
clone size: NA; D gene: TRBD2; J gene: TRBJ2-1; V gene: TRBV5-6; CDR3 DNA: TGTGCCAGCAGCTCCTGGACTAGCGGAGTCGGAGGTGAGCAGTTCTTC; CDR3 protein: CASSSWTSGVGGEQFF
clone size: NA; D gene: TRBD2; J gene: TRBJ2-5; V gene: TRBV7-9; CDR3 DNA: TGTGCCAGCAGCCCGACCTCGAGCGGGACGTACCAAGAGACCCAGTACTTC; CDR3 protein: CASSPTSSGTYQETQYF
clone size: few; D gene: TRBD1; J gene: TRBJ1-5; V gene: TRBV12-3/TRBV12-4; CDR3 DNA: TGTGCCAGCAGTTTAGGGACAGGGAATCAGCCCCAGCATTTT; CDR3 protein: CASSLGTGNQPQHF
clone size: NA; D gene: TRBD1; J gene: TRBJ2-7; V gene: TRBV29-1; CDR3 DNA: TGCAGCGCCTCTTTCCGACAGGGTTTGTTCTACGAGCAGTACTTC; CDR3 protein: CSASFRQGLFYEQYF
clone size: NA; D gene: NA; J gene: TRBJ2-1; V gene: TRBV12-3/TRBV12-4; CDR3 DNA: TGTGCCAGCAGTTTAATCGGGAATGAGCAGTTCTTC; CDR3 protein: CASSLIGNEQFF
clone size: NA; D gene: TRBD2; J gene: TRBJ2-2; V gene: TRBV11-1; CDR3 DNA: TGTGCCAGCAGCTTTGGCGGGGGAGGCACCGGGGAGCTGTTTTTT; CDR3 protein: CASSFGGGGTGELFF
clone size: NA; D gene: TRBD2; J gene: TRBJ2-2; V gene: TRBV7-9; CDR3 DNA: TGTGCCAGCAGCTCCACGGGAGGGGGTAACACCGGGGAGCTGTTTTTT; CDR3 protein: CASSSTGGGNTGELFF
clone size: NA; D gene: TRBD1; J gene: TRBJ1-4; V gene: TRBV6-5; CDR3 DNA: TGTGCCACCAAGGCGGACAGGCCCGGCGGGGAAAAACTGTTTTTT; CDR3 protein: CATKADRPGGEKLFF
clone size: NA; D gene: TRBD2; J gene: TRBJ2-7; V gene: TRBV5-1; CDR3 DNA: TGCGCCAGCAGCTTCGCTCGACCCGGGACTAGCGCCTACGAGCAGTACTTC; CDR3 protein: CASSFARPGTSAYEQYF
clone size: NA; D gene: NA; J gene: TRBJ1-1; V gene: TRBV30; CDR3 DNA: TGTGCCTGGAGTGTAAGGGTAACTGAAGCTTTCTTT; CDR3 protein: CAWSVRVTEAFF
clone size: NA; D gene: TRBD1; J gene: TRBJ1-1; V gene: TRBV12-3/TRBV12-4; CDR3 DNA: TGTGCCAGCAGAGGGACAGGGGTTCTCTTT; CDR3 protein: CASRGTGVLF
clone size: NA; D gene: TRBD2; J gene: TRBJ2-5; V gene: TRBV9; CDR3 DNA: TGTGCCAGCAGCGTGGGTGGTAGCGGGGCAAGGGAGACCCAGTACTTC; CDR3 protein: CASSVGGSGARETQYF
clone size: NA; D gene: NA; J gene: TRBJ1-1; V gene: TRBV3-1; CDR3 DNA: TGTGCCAGCAGCCCAGAGGGACAAAACACTGAAGCTTTCTTT; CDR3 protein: CASSPEGQNTEAFF
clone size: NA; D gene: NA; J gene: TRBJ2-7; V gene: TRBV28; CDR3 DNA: TGTGCCAGCACGGACAGGGAGGGCGTCTACGAGTACTTC; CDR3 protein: CASTDREGVYEYF
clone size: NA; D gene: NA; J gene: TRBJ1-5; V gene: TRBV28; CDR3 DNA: TGTGCCTCAGCCGGCAGGACCAGCAATCAGCCCCAGCATTTT; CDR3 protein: CASAGRTSNQPQHF
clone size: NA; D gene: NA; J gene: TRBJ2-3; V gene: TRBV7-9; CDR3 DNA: TGTGCCAGCAGCTCAGGGAGTGGTCACGCAGATACGCAGTATTTT; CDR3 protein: CASSSGSGHADTQYF
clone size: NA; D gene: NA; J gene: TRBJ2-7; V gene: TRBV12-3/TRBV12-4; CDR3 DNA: TGTGCCAGCAGTTTCGGGGGACCCCCCTACGAGCAGTACTTC; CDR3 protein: CASSFGGPPYEQYF
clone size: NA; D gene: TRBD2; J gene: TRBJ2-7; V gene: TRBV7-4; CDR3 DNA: TGTGCCAGCAGCCCAAGGACTAGCGGGGGGGACCAGGAGCAGTACTTC; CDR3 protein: CASSPRTSGGDQEQYF
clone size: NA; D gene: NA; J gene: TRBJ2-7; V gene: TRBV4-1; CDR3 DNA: TGCTGCAGCAGCCAAGGGGACTCCCCGGAGCAGTACTTC; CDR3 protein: CCSSQGDSPEQYF
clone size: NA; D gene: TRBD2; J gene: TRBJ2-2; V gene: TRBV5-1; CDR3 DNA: TGCGCCAGCAGCTTGCTTAGCGGGAGCACCGGGGAGCTGTTTTTT; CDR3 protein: CASSLLSGSTGELFF
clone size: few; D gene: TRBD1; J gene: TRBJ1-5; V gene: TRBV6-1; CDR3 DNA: TGTGCCAGCAGTGAAGGGACAGGGAGGCAGCCCCAGCATTTT; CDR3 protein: CASSEGTGRQPQHF
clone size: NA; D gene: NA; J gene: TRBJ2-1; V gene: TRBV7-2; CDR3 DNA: TGTGCCAGCAGCTTAGGGGGCCCAAACAATGAGCAGTTCTTC; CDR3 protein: CASSLGGPNNEQFF